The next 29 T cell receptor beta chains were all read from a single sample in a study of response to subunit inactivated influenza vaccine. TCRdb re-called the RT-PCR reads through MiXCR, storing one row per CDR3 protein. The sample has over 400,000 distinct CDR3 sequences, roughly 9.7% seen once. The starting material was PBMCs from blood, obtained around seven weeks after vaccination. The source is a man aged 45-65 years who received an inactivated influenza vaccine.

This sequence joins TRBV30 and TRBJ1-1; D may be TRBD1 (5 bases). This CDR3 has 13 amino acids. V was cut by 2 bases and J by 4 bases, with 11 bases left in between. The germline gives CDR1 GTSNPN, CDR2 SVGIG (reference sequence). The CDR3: CAWSSGGSTEAFF. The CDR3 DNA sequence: TGTGCCTGGAGTTCGGGGGGGAGCACTGAAGCTTTCTTT.

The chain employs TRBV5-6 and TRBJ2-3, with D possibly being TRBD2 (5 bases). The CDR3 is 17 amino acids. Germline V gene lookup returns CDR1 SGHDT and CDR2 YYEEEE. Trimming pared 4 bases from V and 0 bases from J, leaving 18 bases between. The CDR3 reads CASSPFSGWPSTDTQYF. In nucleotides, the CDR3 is TGTGCCAGCAGCCCGTTCTCGGGATGGCCTAGCACAGATACGCAGTATTTT.

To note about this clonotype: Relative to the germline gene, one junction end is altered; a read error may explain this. The DNA for the CDR3 is TGTGCTAGCAGCGATGGGTGGGGAACTGGAGAAAAACTGTTTTTT. This sequence encodes CASSDGWGTGEKLFF. V usage is TRBV7-7 and J usage is TRBJ1-4; no clear D gene. Germline loops: CDR1 SSHAT, CDR2 FNYEAQ (reference sequence). The CDR3 is made up of 15 amino acids.

CDR3 nucleotides: TGTGCCAGCAGTTACTCGGCCGGGGTCCTGGGGGAGCAGTACTTC. Its protein is CASSYSAGVLGEQYF. The chain is built from TRBV6-5 and TRBJ2-7; maybe TRBD2 (5 bases). This CDR3 comprises 15 residues. Germline V gene sequence: CDR1 MNHEY, CDR2 SVGAGI. Between the trimmed V and J ends, which lost 0 bases and 7 bases, there was a span of 16 bases.

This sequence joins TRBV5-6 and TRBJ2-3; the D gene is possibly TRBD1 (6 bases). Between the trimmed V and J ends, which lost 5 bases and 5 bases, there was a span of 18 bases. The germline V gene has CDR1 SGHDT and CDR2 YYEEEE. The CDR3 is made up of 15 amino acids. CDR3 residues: CASSPFFRTEDTQYF. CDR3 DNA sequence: TGTGCCAGCAGTCCATTCTTTAGGACAGAAGATACGCAGTATTTT.

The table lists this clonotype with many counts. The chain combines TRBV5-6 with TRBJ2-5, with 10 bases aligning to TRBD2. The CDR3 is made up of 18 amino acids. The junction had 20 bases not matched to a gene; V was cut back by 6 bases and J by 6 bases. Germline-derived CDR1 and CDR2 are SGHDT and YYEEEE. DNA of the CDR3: TGTGCCAGCACCCTTTACAGGTCTAGCGGGAGTCTTTTGAAGACCCAGTACTTC. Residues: CASTLYRSSGSLLKTQYF.

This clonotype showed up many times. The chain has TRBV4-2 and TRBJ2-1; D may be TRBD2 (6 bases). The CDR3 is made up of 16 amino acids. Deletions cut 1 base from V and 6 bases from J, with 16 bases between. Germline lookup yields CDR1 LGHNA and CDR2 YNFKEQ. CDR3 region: CASSQGGLGVFNEQFF. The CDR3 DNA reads TGTGCCAGCAGCCAAGGGGGACTGGGGGTCTTCAATGAGCAGTTCTTC.

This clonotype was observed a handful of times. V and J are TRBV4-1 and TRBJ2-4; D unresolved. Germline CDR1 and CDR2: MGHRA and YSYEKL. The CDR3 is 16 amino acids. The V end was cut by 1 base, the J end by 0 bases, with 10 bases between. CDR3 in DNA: TGCGCCAGCAGCCAAGGAGGAGATCTAGCCAAAAACATTCAGTACTTC. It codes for CASSQGGDLAKNIQYF.

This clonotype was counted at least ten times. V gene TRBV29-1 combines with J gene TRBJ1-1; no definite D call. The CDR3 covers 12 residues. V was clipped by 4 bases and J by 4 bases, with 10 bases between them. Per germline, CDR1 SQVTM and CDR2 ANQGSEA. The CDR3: CSVGQAGTEAFF. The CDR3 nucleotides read TGCAGCGTTGGGCAGGCGGGCACTGAAGCTTTCTTT.

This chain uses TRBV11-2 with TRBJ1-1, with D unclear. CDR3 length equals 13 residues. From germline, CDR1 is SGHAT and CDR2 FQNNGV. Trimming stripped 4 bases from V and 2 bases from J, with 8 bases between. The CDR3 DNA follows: TGTGCCAGCAGCTCTCGAATAAACACTGAAGCTTTCTTT. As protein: CASSSRINTEAFF.

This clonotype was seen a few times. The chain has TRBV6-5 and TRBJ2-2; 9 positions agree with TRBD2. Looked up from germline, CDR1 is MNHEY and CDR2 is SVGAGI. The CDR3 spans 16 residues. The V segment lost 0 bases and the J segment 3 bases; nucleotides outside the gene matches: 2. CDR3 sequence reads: CASSYSPSGDTGELFF. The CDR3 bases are TGTGCCAGCAGTTACTCGCCTAGCGGGGACACCGGGGAGCTGTTTTTT.

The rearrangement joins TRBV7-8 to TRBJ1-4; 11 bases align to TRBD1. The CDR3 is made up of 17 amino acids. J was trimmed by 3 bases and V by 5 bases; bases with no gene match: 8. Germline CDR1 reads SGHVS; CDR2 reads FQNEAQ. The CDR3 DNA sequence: TGTGCCAGCAGCCTGTGGGGACAGGGGGGTTCTAATGAAAAACTGTTTTTT. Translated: CASSLWGQGGSNEKLFF.

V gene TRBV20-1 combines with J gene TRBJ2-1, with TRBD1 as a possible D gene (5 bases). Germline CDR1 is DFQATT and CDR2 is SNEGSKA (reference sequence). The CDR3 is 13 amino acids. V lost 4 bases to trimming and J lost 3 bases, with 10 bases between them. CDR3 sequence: CSAIQGNYNEQFF. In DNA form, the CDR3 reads TGCAGTGCTATCCAGGGAAACTACAATGAGCAGTTCTTC.

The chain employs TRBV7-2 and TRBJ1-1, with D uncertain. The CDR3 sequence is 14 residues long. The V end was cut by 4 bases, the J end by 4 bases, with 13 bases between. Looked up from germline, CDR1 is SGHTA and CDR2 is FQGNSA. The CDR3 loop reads CASSYFHGTTEAFF. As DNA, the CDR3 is TGTGCCAGCAGCTACTTTCACGGCACCACTGAAGCTTTCTTT.

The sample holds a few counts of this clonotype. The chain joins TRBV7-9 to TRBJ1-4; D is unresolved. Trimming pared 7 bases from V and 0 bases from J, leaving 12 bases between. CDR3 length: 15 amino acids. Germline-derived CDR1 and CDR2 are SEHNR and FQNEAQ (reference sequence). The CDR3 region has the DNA TGTGCCAGCACCCCGGACGGTGCAACTAATGAAAAACTGTTTTTT. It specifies CASTPDGATNEKLFF. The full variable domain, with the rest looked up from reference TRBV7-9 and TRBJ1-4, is DTGVSQNPRHKITKRGQNVTFRCDPISEHNRLYWYRQTLGQGPEFLTYFQNEAQLEKSRLLSDRFSAERPKGSFSTLEIQRTEQGDSAMYLCASTPDGATNEKLFFGSGTQLSVL.

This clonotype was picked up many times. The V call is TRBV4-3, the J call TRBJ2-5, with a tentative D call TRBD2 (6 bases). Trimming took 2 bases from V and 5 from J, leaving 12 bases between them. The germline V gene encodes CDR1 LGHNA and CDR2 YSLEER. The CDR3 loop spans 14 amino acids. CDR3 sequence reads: CASSQSTGVETQYF. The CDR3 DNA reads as TGCGCCAGCAGCCAATCGACGGGGGTGGAGACCCAGTACTTC.

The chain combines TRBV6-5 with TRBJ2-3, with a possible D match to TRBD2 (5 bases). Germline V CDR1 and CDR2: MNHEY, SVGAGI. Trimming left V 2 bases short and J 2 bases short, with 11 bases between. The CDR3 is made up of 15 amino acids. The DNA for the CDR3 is TGTGCCAGCAGTTACCTAGTGGGAGCCACAGATACGCAGTATTTT. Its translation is CASSYLVGATDTQYF.

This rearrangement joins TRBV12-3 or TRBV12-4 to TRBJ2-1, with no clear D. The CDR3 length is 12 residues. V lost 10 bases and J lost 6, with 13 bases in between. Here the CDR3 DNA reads TGTGCCAACGCGCTGAGGATCAATGAGCAGTTCTTC. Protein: CANALRINEQFF.

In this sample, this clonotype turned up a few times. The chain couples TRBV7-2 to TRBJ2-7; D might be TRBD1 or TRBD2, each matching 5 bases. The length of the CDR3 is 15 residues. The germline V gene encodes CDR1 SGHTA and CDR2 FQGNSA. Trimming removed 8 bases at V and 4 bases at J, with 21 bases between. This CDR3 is CASSQRDGDVYEQYF. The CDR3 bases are TGTGCCAGCTCGCAACGGGACGGGGATGTTTACGAGCAGTACTTC.

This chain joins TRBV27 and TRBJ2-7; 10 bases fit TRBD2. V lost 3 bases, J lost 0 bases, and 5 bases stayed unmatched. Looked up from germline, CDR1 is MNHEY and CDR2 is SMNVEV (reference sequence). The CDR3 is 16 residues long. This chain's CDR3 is CASSLGPSGGSYEQYF. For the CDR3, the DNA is TGTGCCAGCAGTTTGGGCCCTAGCGGGGGCTCCTACGAGCAGTACTTC.

The CDR3 region has the DNA TGTGCCAGCAGCTTACAACCGGTCCAGAACGAGCAGTACTTC. Translation: CASSLQPVQNEQYF. The chain carries TRBV7-6 and TRBJ2-7; D call uncertain. The ends were cut back, 2 bases at V and 5 bases at J, with 13 bases in the middle. This CDR3 is 14 amino acids long. Germline values: CDR1 SGHVS, CDR2 FNYEAQ.

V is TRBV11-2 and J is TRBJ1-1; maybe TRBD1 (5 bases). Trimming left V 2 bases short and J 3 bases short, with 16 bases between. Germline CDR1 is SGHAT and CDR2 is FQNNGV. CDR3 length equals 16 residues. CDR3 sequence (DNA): TGTGCCAGCAGCTTATTTCGCACAGGCGACCACACTGAAGCTTTCTTT. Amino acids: CASSLFRTGDHTEAFF.

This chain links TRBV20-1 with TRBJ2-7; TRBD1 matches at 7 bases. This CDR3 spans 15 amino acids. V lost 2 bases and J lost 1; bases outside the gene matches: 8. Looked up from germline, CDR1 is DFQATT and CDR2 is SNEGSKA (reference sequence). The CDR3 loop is CSARNSGTASYEQYF. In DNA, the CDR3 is TGCAGTGCTAGAAACTCCGGGACAGCATCCTACGAGCAGTACTTC.

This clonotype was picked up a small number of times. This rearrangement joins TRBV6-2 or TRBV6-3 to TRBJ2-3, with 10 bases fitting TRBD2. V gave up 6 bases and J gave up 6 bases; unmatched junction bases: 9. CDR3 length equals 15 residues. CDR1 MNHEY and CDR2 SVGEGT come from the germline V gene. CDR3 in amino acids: CASSLPAGGPDTQYF. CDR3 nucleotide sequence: TGTGCCAGCAGCCTGCCAGCGGGAGGGCCGGATACGCAGTATTTT.

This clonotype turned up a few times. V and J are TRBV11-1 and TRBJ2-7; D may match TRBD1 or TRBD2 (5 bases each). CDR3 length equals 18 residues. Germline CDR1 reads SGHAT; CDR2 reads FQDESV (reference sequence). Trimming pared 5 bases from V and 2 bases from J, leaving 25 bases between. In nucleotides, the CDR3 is TGTGCCAGCAGCCCACGAGCATTTCGGGGCCCGAATACCTACGAGCAGTACTTC. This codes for CASSPRAFRGPNTYEQYF.

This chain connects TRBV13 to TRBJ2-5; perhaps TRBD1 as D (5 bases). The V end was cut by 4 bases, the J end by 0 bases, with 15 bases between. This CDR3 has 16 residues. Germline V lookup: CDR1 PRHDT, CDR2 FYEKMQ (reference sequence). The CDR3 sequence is CASSSRQPSYQETQYF. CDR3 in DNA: TGTGCCAGCAGCTCGCGACAGCCTTCGTACCAAGAGACCCAGTACTTC.

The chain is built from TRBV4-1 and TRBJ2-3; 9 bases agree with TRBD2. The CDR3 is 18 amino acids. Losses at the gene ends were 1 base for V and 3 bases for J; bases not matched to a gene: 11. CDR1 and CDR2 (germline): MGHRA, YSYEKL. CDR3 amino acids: CASSQGPPGSGGTDTQYF. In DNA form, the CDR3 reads TGCGCCAGCAGCCAAGGTCCTCCCGGTAGCGGGGGTACAGATACGCAGTATTTT.

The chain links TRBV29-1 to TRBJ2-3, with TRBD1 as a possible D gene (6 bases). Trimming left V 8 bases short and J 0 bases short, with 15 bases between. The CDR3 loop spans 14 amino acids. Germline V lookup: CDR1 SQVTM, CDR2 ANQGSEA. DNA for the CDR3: TGCAGCCTTGCGCAGGGGTTTAGCACAGATACGCAGTATTTT. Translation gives CSLAQGFSTDTQYF.

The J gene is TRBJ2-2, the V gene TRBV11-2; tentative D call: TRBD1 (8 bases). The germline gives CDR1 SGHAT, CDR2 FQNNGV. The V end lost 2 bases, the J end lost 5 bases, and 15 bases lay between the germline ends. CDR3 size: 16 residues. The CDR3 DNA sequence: TGTGCCAGCAGCTTACAACAGGGGGGGCGGACCGGGGAGCTGTTTTTT. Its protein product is CASSLQQGGRTGELFF. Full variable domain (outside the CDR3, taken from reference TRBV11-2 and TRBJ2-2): EAGVAQSPRYKIIEKRQSVAFWCNPISGHATLYWYQQILGQGPKLLIQFQNNGVVDDSQLPKDRFSAERLKGVDSTLKIQPAKLEDSAVYLCASSLQQGGRTGELFFGEGSRLTVL.